This T cell receptor beta chain was sequenced in a study of T cells in Graves' hyperthyroidism and ophthalmopathy. The study, taken as a whole, reports: Ophthalmopathy, as predicted by the model, came a median around 6.7 months after the prediction. Blood also held most thyroid clonotypes expanded beyond 0.001.

Amplification of TCR beta CDR3 regions used RNA as the template. The HTBI primer set served for first-round RT-PCR of the TCR CDR3. Each CDR3 protein gets one entry after TCRdb re-called the multiplex PCR reads with MiXCR. The top ten hold about a quarter of the sample, which has 270,000 or so distinct CDR3 sequences, about 25% seen once. Lactation, pregnancy, other autoimmune disease or uncontrolled infection excluded patients. Drawn at first hyperthyroidism diagnosis, the blood sample preceded any ophthalmopathy symptoms. With regard to this clonotype: What it recognizes is unknown.

This sequence originates from a man aged 35 to 55 with Graves' hyperthyroidism that later progressed to Graves' ophthalmopathy. Sequencing used blood.

This CDR3 reads CASSSGLGGGLSYEQYF. The CDR3 region has the DNA TGTGCCAGCAGCTCCGGACTAGGAGGGGGACTCTCCTACGAGCAGTACTTC. The rearrangement joins TRBV28 to TRBJ2-7; TRBD2 might be the D (7 bases). The CDR3 has 17 residues. Trimming took off 6 bases at V and 0 bases at J, with 21 bases between the two ends. The germline CDR1 and CDR2 sequences are MDHEN and SYDVKM.